This TCR beta chain was identified in a study of blood T cell repertoires in COVID-19. As for the study in general: COVID-19 samples, acute and convalescent, were from the United States, Italy and Spain.

CDR1 is LNHDA and CDR2 is SQIVND in the germline V gene (reference sequence). From its first to its last residue, the CDR3 has 13 amino acids. A remark on this clone: It is unclear where the CDR3 begins or ends on the DNA, so no DNA is shown, and the CDR3 is as TCRdb lists it.

Participants spanned ages roughly 18 to 90 years and resided in roughly 22 US areas. Participants had their cohort set by participant-reported clinical history. Per the study methods: Reference gene primer amplification in the assay estimated nucleated cell counts. Measured with immunoSEQ multiplex PCR; TCRdb has only the in-frame clones, and not every one. V and J calls and clone size come straight from that table; D and trimming were deduced from the DNA. This table has roughly 200,000 clones, 75% to 90% appearing once. Sequenced material: PBMCs or T cells enriched from blood (not recorded which). The chain combines TRBV19 with TRBJ1-2. The sequence was collected from a man in his forties or fifties who had recovered from COVID-19. The CDR3 here is CASSSVAGGTQTF.